These 7 T cell receptor beta chains originate from one sample sequenced in a study of T cells after posttransplantation cyclophosphamide. Sequencing used immunoSEQ multiplex PCR; TCRdb keeps in-frame clones, though not all of them. The specimen has some 37,000 clones, none found just once. Sequencing was performed on PBMCs. These receptors came from a girl between 10 and 17 years old in good health, CMV-negative, and a related stem cell transplant donor.

This clone was counted at least ten times. The J gene is TRBJ1-1, the V gene TRBV6-5; 8 bases agree with TRBD1. J gave up 3 bases and V 4 bases, and 4 bases lay outside the gene matches. This CDR3 has 14 residues. Germline lookup yields CDR1 MNHEY and CDR2 SVGAGI. CDR3 DNA sequence: TGTGCCAGCAGTTTTGGACAGGGATACACTGAAGCTTTCTTT. Its translation is CASSFGQGYTEAFF.

This clone was recorded many times. The genes are TRBV7-6 and TRBJ2-3; D remains unclear. CDR3 length: 15 residues. V shed 1 base and J shed 0 bases, with 8 bases lying between them. CDR1 is SGHVS, CDR2 FNYEAQ, per germline. The chain's CDR3 is CASSLDSTSTDTQYF. The CDR3 DNA sequence: TGTGCCAGCAGCTTAGACAGTACTAGCACAGATACGCAGTATTTT.

This clone was seen more than once but under ten times. This rearrangement joins TRBV27 to TRBJ2-3, with 10 positions matching TRBD2. V lost 0 bases and J lost 5; bases outside the gene matches: 2. Germline CDR1 reads MNHEY; CDR2 reads SMNVEV (reference sequence). The CDR3 totals 15 residues. The CDR3 DNA reads as TGTGCCAGCAGTTTATCAGCTAGCGGGAGAGATACGCAGTATTTT. It encodes CASSLSASGRDTQYF.

This clone was seen more than once but under ten times. The chain joins TRBV5-4 to TRBJ2-7; 9 bases line up with TRBD1. The CDR3 consists of 15 residues. Trimming took 4 bases from V and 5 from J; bases not matched to a gene: 10. CDR1 is SGHNT, CDR2 YYREEE, per germline (reference sequence). DNA for the CDR3: TGTGCCAGCAGCGAGAACCCGGGACAGGGAAACGAGCAGTACTTC. It specifies CASSENPGQGNEQYF.

The V and J genes are TRBV30 and TRBJ1-4; D unclear. Germline CDR1 reads GTSNPN; CDR2 reads SVGIG (reference sequence). Trimming shortened V by 4 bases and J by 5 bases, and 14 bases separated the two germline ends. The CDR3 length is 14 residues. The CDR3: CAWTLGGRNEKLFF. In nucleotides, the CDR3 is TGTGCCTGGACCTTAGGAGGCAGAAATGAAAAACTGTTTTTT.

This clone was recorded many times. V is TRBV30 and J is TRBJ1-4; perhaps TRBD1 as D (5 bases). This CDR3 has 14 amino acids. The V gene lost 5 bases and the J gene lost 5 bases, with 15 bases spanning the gap. CDR1 and CDR2 (germline): GTSNPN, SVGIG (reference sequence). The CDR3 spells CAWGGDLWNEKLFF. CDR3 DNA sequence: TGTGCCTGGGGGGGGGACTTATGGAATGAAAAACTGTTTTTT.

This clone has a count of ten or more. The rearrangement links TRBV7-9 to TRBJ2-2; 7 bases align to TRBD1. Germline V gives CDR1 SEHNR, CDR2 FQNEAQ (reference sequence). The CDR3 spans 15 residues. J was trimmed by 5 bases and V by 5 bases; bases with no gene match: 8. The DNA of the CDR3 is TGTGCCAGCAGCCCCAGACAGGGAAGGACCGGGGAGCTGTTTTTT. Its translation: CASSPRQGRTGELFF.